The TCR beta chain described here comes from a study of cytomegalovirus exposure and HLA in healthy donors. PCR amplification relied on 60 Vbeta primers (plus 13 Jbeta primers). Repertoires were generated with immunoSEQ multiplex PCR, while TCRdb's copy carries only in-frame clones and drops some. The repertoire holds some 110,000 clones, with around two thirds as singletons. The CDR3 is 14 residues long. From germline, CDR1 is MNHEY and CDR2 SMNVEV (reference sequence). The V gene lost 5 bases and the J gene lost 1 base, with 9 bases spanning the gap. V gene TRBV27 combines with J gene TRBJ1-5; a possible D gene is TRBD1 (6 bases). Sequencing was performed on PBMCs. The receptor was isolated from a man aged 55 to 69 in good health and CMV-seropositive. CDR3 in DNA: TGTGCCAGCAGTCAACAGGGAAGCAATCAGCCCCAGCATTTT. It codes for CASSQQGSNQPQHF.